What follows describes a single T cell receptor beta chain. Everyone who took part was about 18 to 90 years old, and they came from 24 US areas. This record belongs to a study of blood T cell repertoires in COVID-19. The V end lost 0 bases, the J end lost 7 bases, and 4 bases lay between the germline ends. The V gene's germline CDR1 is SEHNR and CDR2 FQNEAQ (reference sequence). CDR3 length equals 12 residues. Sequenced by immunoSEQ multiplex PCR; TCRdb stores in-frame clones only, minus some. Of about 400,000 clones listed, roughly nine tenths are singletons. This sequence was found in a young woman who had recovered from COVID-19. Sequenced sample: PBMCs or T cells enriched from blood (not recorded which). V is TRBV7-9 and J is TRBJ1-5; D unresolved. The CDR3 DNA follows: TGTGCCAGCAGCTTAGCTGGCCAGCCCCAGCATTTT. Amino acids: CASSLAGQPQHF.